What follows are 5 T cell receptor beta chains derived from one specimen sequenced in a study of cytomegalovirus exposure and HLA in healthy donors. It was with 60 Vbeta and 13 Jbeta primers that the PCR ran. Only in-frame clones appear in the TCRdb table, and some are missing; sequencing was by immunoSEQ multiplex PCR. Among fewer than 45,000 clones listed, 80% were seen once. Input material: PBMCs. Source of these receptors: a male donor in good health and CMV-seronegative.

The gene calls are TRBV7-2 and TRBJ1-2, with TRBD1 as a possible D gene (6 bases). The CDR3 has 15 residues. Germline lookup yields CDR1 SGHTA and CDR2 FQGNSA. Trimming stripped 5 bases from V and 7 bases from J, with 20 bases between. The DNA for the CDR3 is TGTGCCAGCAGCCCCGGCACAGGGTGGTTGGGTGGCTACACCTTC. It encodes CASSPGTGWLGGYTF.

The chain joins TRBV6-1 to TRBJ2-7, with 11 bases identical to TRBD1. Germline-derived CDR1 and CDR2 are MNHNS and SASEGT. Losses at the gene ends were 5 bases for V and 2 bases for J; bases not matched to a gene: 2. The CDR3 is made up of 14 amino acids. This chain's CDR3 is CASSKGQGAYEQYF. The CDR3 region has the DNA TGTGCCAGCAGTAAGGGACAGGGGGCCTACGAGCAGTACTTC.

This clone was observed a few times. The rearrangement uses TRBV7-2 and TRBJ1-1; D remains ambiguous. Germline V gene data show CDR1 as SGHTA and CDR2 as FQGNSA. The CDR3 consists of 14 residues. V lost 1 base to trimming and J lost 1 base, with 7 bases between them. The CDR3 DNA reads TGTGCCAGCAGCTTAGTGGCTGGGAACACTGAAGCTTTCTTT. It codes for CASSLVAGNTEAFF. Complete variable domain (other parts from reference TRBV7-2 and TRBJ1-1): GAGVSQSPSNKVTEKGKDVELRCDPISGHTALYWYRQSLGQGLEFLIYFQGNSAPDKSGLPSDRFSAERTGGSVSTLTIQRTQQEDSAVYLCASSLVAGNTEAFFGQGTRLTVV.

The J gene is TRBJ1-1, the V gene TRBV6-6; D is uncertain. CDR1 is MNHNY and CDR2 is SVGAGI in the germline V gene (reference sequence). The CDR3 is 13 residues long. The V end lost 6 bases, the J end lost 1 base, and 9 bases lay between the germline ends. The CDR3 nucleotides are TGTGCCAGCAGAGAGACGGGGAACACTGAAGCTTTCTTT. Its translation is CASRETGNTEAFF.

The rearrangement links TRBV5-4 to TRBJ1-2; 7 nucleotides align to TRBD1. Germline CDR1 reads SGHNT; CDR2 reads YYREEE (reference sequence). The CDR3 is 13 residues long. V gave up 4 bases and J gave up 2 bases; unmatched junction bases: 2. CDR3 coding DNA: TGTGCCAGCAGCCTGGGACAGAACTATGGCTACACCTTC. Encoded protein: CASSLGQNYGYTF.